This TCR beta chain was sequenced for a study of blood T cell repertoires in COVID-19. The CDR3 is made up of 13 amino acids. V shed 5 bases, J shed 4 bases, and the junction held 4 bases outside the gene matches. Germline V lookup: CDR1 LGHDT, CDR2 YNNKEL (reference sequence). Sequencing was performed with immunoSEQ multiplex PCR; in TCRdb, only in-frame clones are kept and a portion is missing. The sample lists under 400,000 clones; about 90% were seen once. Sequenced sample: peripheral blood. The clonotype was recovered from a young man with active or convalescent COVID-19. V usage is TRBV3-1 (or the pseudogene TRBV3-2) and J usage is TRBJ2-7, with 8 bases aligning to TRBD1. As DNA, the CDR3 is TGTGCCAGCAGCGACAGGGGCCCGTACGAGCAGTACTTC. Translation gives CASSDRGPYEQYF.